These 3 T cell receptor beta chains were sequenced from one sample in a study of tissue T cells after allogeneic stem cell transplantation. TCRdb's copy holds only in-frame clones and misses some; the assay was immunoSEQ multiplex PCR. The sample comprises more than 5,000 clones, roughly half of which are singletons, and less than 9.5% rests with the top ten. Stated time point: mouse harvest day 7 after allogeneic transplant. Mouse grafts combined 10^7 T-cell-depleted bone marrow cells with 10^6 splenic CD5+ T cells. Material: gut tissue. The receptors stem from a female BALB/c mouse given C57BL/6 T cells with graft-versus-host disease after an allogeneic hematopoietic cell transplant.

This clone was observed a handful of times. The genes are named according to mouse. The read terminates 1 residue ahead of where the CDR3 ends, so the germline J gene completes it. The chain joins TRBV3 to TRBJ1-4; no reliable D call. V was shortened by 5 bases and J by 3 bases, with 7 bases between the two germline ends. The CDR3 has 13 residues. CDR1 SNHLY and CDR2 FYNGKV come from the germline V gene (reference sequence). Incomplete CDR3 DNA: TGTGCCAGCAGCCCCGCTCCCAACGAAAGATTATTT. This codes for CASSPAPNERLF. The CDR3 reads in full as CASSPAPNERLFF.

As regards this clone: The genes and germline here are from mouse. The CDR3 protein is CSSSQSNRNTEVFF. CDR3 DNA, as far as it was read: TGCTCCAGCAGTCAATCGAACAGAAACACAGAAGTCTTC. The chain is built from TRBV23 and TRBJ1-1; TRBD1, the D gene given by the table, was not confirmed from the DNA. The DNA ends 1 residue before the CDR3 does, and the rest of the CDR3 is filled in from the germline J gene. Germline V lookup: CDR1 KGHTA, CDR2 FQNQQP. This CDR3 has 14 residues.

Remarks on this clone: Each gene name is a mouse one. The missing CDR3 end, 1 residue past where the read stops, is filled in from the germline J gene. The V and J genes are TRBV26 and TRBJ1-3; D is perhaps TRBD1 (6 bases). The germline V gene encodes CDR1 KGHPV and CDR2 FQNQEV (reference sequence). V lost 2 bases to trimming and J lost 0 bases, with 11 bases between them. This CDR3 has 16 residues. Partial CDR3 DNA: TGTGCCAGCAGTCTGGGGACACCCTTTTCTGGAAATACGCTCTAT. Its protein product is CASSLGTPFSGNTLY. The CDR3 in its entirety is CASSLGTPFSGNTLYF.